Listed here are 28 T cell receptor beta chains from one sample, sequenced in a study of response to subunit inactivated influenza vaccine. TCRdb used MiXCR to reprocess the RT-PCR reads, holding one entry per CDR3 protein. The profile covers 550,000 to 800,000 distinct CDR3 sequences, with less than 20% appearing a single time and approximately 10% taken by the ten largest. Sequenced material: PBMCs from blood, taken approximately 13 days after vaccination. The receptors were sampled from a man aged 50 to 60 who received an inactivated influenza vaccine.

The CDR3 sequence is CASSLTGGRAGNTIYF. CDR3 nucleotides: TGTGCCAGCAGTTTAACGGGGGGTCGAGCTGGAAACACCATATATTTT. The chain uses TRBV12-3 or TRBV12-4 and TRBJ1-3, with D possibly matching TRBD1 (5 bases). V shed 2 bases and J shed 2 bases, with 13 bases lying between them. This CDR3 comprises 16 residues.

The V call is TRBV28, the J call TRBJ2-5; D possibly corresponds to TRBD2 (7 bases). V shed 5 bases and J shed 2 bases, with 12 bases lying between them. CDR3 length: 14 amino acids. The germline V gene encodes CDR1 MDHEN and CDR2 SYDVKM. Here the CDR3 reads CASSPGGHQETQYF. For the CDR3, the DNA is TGTGCCAGCAGTCCGGGGGGCCATCAAGAGACCCAGTACTTC.

This clonotype has just a few counts. V gene TRBV3-1 combines with J gene TRBJ2-2; D is possibly TRBD1 or TRBD2 (5 bases each). The CDR3 contains 14 residues. Germline V gives CDR1 LGHDT, CDR2 YNNKEL (reference sequence). The V and J ends lost 0 bases and 7 bases respectively, with 9 bases between them. CDR3 bases: TGTGCCAGCAGCCAAGAGGGGGTTAGCGGGGAGCTGTTTTTT. It specifies CASSQEGVSGELFF.

The chain joins TRBV20-1 to TRBJ2-7; no definite D call. From germline, CDR1 is DFQATT and CDR2 SNEGSKA (reference sequence). The CDR3 covers 10 residues. V lost 3 bases and J 6 bases, leaving 6 bases between the germline ends. CDR3 amino acids: CSARGAEQYF. The CDR3 nucleotides read TGCAGTGCTAGGGGCGCCGAGCAGTACTTC.

This clonotype came up a few times. This chain connects TRBV2 to TRBJ2-1, with 12 bases fitting TRBD1. This CDR3 has 14 amino acids. After removal of 8 bases from V and 7 bases from J, the junction contained 6 bases not matched to a gene. Germline V lookup: CDR1 SNHLY, CDR2 FYNNEI. The CDR3: CASLGTGGRNEQFF. The CDR3 nucleotides are TGTGCCAGCCTCGGGACAGGGGGCCGAAATGAGCAGTTCTTC.

The V call is TRBV5-1, the J call TRBJ2-1; TRBD1 is a possible D gene (6 bases). V was trimmed by 1 base and J by 0 bases, leaving 8 bases between them. Germline-derived CDR1 and CDR2 are SGHRS and YFSETQ. This CDR3 contains 15 residues. This CDR3 reads CASSLRDISYNEQFF. CDR3 DNA: TGCGCCAGCAGCTTGAGGGACATCTCCTACAATGAGCAGTTCTTC.

The V and J genes are TRBV7-9 and TRBJ2-2; 7 bases match TRBD1. Germline V gives CDR1 SEHNR, CDR2 FQNEAQ (reference sequence). V shed 4 bases, J shed 6 bases, and the junction held 8 bases outside the gene matches. There are 15 residues in the CDR3. The CDR3: CASSSGQALAGELFF. The CDR3 bases are TGTGCCAGCAGCTCAGGACAGGCTCTAGCCGGGGAGCTGTTTTTT.

This clonotype came up many times. The CDR3 DNA sequence: TGTGCCAGCAGCCGTCTCCCCACAGTAGGAGAGTATTTT. It yields the protein CASSRLPTVGEYF. The V gene is TRBV12-3 or TRBV12-4, the J gene TRBJ2-3; D uncertain. The CDR3 totals 13 residues. Trimming stripped 6 bases from V and 13 bases from J, with 20 bases between.

The J gene is TRBJ2-4, the V gene TRBV2; D is ambiguous. CDR1 SNHLY and CDR2 FYNNEI come from the germline V gene. Trimming removed 3 bases from V and 1 base from J, with 4 bases in between. The CDR3 is 13 amino acids. The CDR3 reads CASSDMAKNIQYF. CDR3 nucleotides: TGTGCCAGCAGTGATATGGCCAAAAACATTCAGTACTTC.

The chain employs TRBV12-3 or TRBV12-4 and TRBJ2-7; D might be TRBD1 (5 bases). The CDR3 consists of 12 residues. Trimming stripped 6 bases from V and 6 bases from J, with 12 bases between. The CDR3 reads CASRRTGTEQYF. The CDR3 nucleotides read TGTGCCAGCAGGCGCACAGGTACCGAGCAGTACTTC.

This clonotype was seen at least ten times. This chain links TRBV5-1 with TRBJ2-1, with 7 bases lining up with TRBD2. Germline V CDR1 and CDR2: SGHRS, YFSETQ. The junction had 12 bases not matched to a gene; V was cut back by 3 bases and J by 9 bases. The CDR3 sequence is 15 residues long. The CDR3 DNA reads as TGCGCCAGCAGCTCGTCTGGCGGGGGTTTAAGTGAGCAGTTCTTC. Its protein is CASSSSGGGLSEQFF.

This clonotype was observed a few times. The chain combines TRBV28 with TRBJ2-5, with unresolved D. CDR1 MDHEN and CDR2 SYDVKM come from the germline V gene. The V and J ends lost 3 bases and 5 bases respectively, with 13 bases between them. CDR3 length: 14 amino acids. DNA for the CDR3: TGTGCCAGCAGTTTGCCCGACCAGCAGGAGACCCAGTACTTC. Protein sequence: CASSLPDQQETQYF.

J is TRBJ2-7 and V is TRBV29-1; the D gene is possibly TRBD1 (8 bases). Germline CDR1 and CDR2: SQVTM and ANQGSEA. The CDR3 is 13 residues long. V shed 6 bases and J shed 3 bases, with 15 bases lying between them. DNA for the CDR3: TGCAGCGTCACAGGGGGACTAAACTACGAGCAGTACTTC. Translated: CSVTGGLNYEQYF.

The chain links TRBV20-1 to TRBJ2-5; the D gene is possibly TRBD1 (5 bases). Germline CDR1 and CDR2: DFQATT and SNEGSKA (reference sequence). The CDR3 contains 12 residues. Trimming removed 5 bases at V and 5 bases at J, with 12 bases between. As DNA, the CDR3 is TGCAGTGCTCAGGACATGGTGGAGACCCAGTACTTC. Encoded protein: CSAQDMVETQYF.

This clonotype was seen only a few times. This chain connects TRBV25-1 to TRBJ2-7; possibly TRBD2 for D (6 bases). The CDR3 runs 14 residues. Trimming took off 0 bases at V and 5 bases at J, with 11 bases between the two ends. CDR1 is MGHDK, CDR2 SYGVNS, per germline. CDR3 sequence: CASSEYPREDEQYF. The CDR3 DNA sequence: TGTGCCAGCAGTGAATATCCCAGGGAGGACGAGCAGTACTTC.

This clonotype was detected many times. The chain combines TRBV7-9 with TRBJ2-1, with 7 nucleotides matching TRBD1. With V trimmed by 5 bases and J by 6 bases, 13 bases remained unmatched. The CDR3 sequence is 16 residues long. Germline CDR1 SEHNR, CDR2 FQNEAQ (reference sequence). CDR3 in amino acids: CASSPLNRGVINEQFF. The CDR3 DNA follows: TGTGCCAGCAGCCCCTTAAACAGGGGAGTCATCAATGAGCAGTTCTTC.

This clonotype turned up a few times. CDR3 protein: CASSLTSGSSSSYNEQFF. The DNA of the CDR3 is TGTGCCAGCAGCTTGACTAGCGGGAGTAGCAGCTCCTACAATGAGCAGTTCTTC. The rearrangement uses TRBV5-4 and TRBJ2-1, with 11 bases aligning to TRBD2. CDR1 and CDR2 (germline): SGHNT, YYREEE (reference sequence). The V and J ends lost 1 base and 0 bases, in that order; junction bases with no gene match: 6. The CDR3 has 18 amino acids.

V usage is TRBV4-3 and J usage is TRBJ2-5; 7 nucleotides agree with TRBD1. Per germline, CDR1 LGHNA and CDR2 YSLEER. The CDR3 has 15 amino acids. The ends lost 4 bases at V and 4 bases at J; junction bases unmatched: 9. The CDR3 region is CASSPTGAAGETQYF. The CDR3 region has the DNA TGCGCCAGCAGCCCAACAGGGGCGGCCGGAGAGACCCAGTACTTC.

The chain links TRBV28 to TRBJ2-7; 7 nucleotides line up with TRBD1. The germline gives CDR1 MDHEN, CDR2 SYDVKM. V was pared by 5 bases and J by 0 bases, with 7 bases of the junction left unmatched. The CDR3 spans 15 residues. CDR3 amino acids: CASSPLDRPSYEQYF. CDR3 in DNA: TGTGCCAGCAGTCCCCTGGACAGGCCCTCCTACGAGCAGTACTTC. Full variable domain (missing parts from reference TRBV28 and TRBJ2-7): DVKVTQSSRYLVKRTGEKVFLECVQDMDHENMFWYRQDPGLGLRLIYFSYDVKMKEKGDIPEGYSVSREKKERFSLILESASTNQTSMYLCASSPLDRPSYEQYFGPGTRLTVT.

This clonotype was observed at least ten times. V and J are TRBV9 and TRBJ2-7, with 11 positions matching TRBD1. With V trimmed by 0 bases and J by 4 bases, 0 bases remained unmatched. In germline, CDR1 is SGDLS, CDR2 YYNGEE. This CDR3 has 14 amino acids. DNA for the CDR3: TGTGCCAGCAGCGTAGGGGACAGGGGGTACGAGCAGTACTTC. Amino acids: CASSVGDRGYEQYF.

The V and J genes are TRBV24-1 and TRBJ2-3; 7 nucleotides line up with TRBD1. Germline V gene data show CDR1 as KGHDR and CDR2 as SFDVKD. This CDR3 has 16 residues. With V trimmed by 7 bases and J by 0 bases, 9 bases remained unmatched. Written as DNA, the CDR3 is TGTGCCACCAGAGCATCACCGGGACAGAGCACAGATACGCAGTATTTT. Amino acid sequence: CATRASPGQSTDTQYF.

The V call is TRBV20-1, the J call TRBJ1-1; D is uncertain. Germline CDR1 is DFQATT and CDR2 is SNEGSKA (reference sequence). CDR3 length: 13 residues. V was shortened by 3 bases and J by 0 bases, with 8 bases between the two germline ends. Here the CDR3 DNA reads TGCAGTGCTAGTGTTTTGATGAACACTGAAGCTTTCTTT. Protein sequence: CSASVLMNTEAFF.

This clonotype was seen a few times. This chain connects TRBV5-6 to TRBJ1-1, with unresolved D. The germline CDR1 and CDR2 sequences are SGHDT and YYEEEE. This CDR3 contains 13 residues. Trimming stripped 1 base from V and 0 bases from J, with 4 bases between. Written as DNA, the CDR3 is TGTGCCAGCAGCTTGTTCTTGAACACTGAAGCTTTCTTT. Translated, it gives CASSLFLNTEAFF. The whole variable domain, filled in from reference TRBV5-6 and TRBJ1-1, reads DAGVTQSPTHLIKTRGQQVTLRCSPKSGHDTVSWYQQALGQGPQFIFQYYEEEERQRGNFPDRFSGHQFPNYSSELNVNALLLGDSALYLCASSLFLNTEAFFGQGTRLTVV.

This chain connects TRBV20-1 to TRBJ1-2; D possibly corresponds to TRBD1 (5 bases). Germline V gene data show CDR1 as DFQATT and CDR2 as SNEGSKA (reference sequence). The V gene lost 5 bases and the J gene lost 8 bases, with 9 bases spanning the gap. This CDR3 spans 10 amino acids. The CDR3 region is CSAFRQGYTF. The CDR3 DNA sequence: TGCAGTGCTTTCCGACAGGGCTACACCTTC.

The chain is built from TRBV12-3 or TRBV12-4 and TRBJ2-2; perhaps TRBD1 as D (5 bases). CDR3 size: 13 residues. V gave up 6 bases and J gave up 8 bases, with 13 bases separating them. The CDR3 nucleotides are TGTGCCAGCAGCTTCCATCAGGGAGGGGAGCTGTTTTTT. Translated: CASSFHQGGELFF.

The rearrangement joins TRBV20-1 to TRBJ2-7; 9 bases are shared with TRBD2. Germline CDR1 reads DFQATT; CDR2 reads SNEGSKA (reference sequence). V lost 3 bases, J lost 7 bases, and 13 bases stayed unmatched. The CDR3 covers 15 residues. CDR3 coding DNA: TGCAGTGCTAGGGTAGGGGCGGGAGGGCCGGAAGAGCAGTACTTC. It is translated as CSARVGAGGPEEQYF.

The chain links TRBV3-1 to TRBJ1-5, with D maybe TRBD1 (5 bases). The CDR3 runs 15 residues. V was shortened by 4 bases and J by 1 base, with 11 bases between the two germline ends. The germline V gene encodes CDR1 LGHDT and CDR2 YNNKEL (reference sequence). The CDR3 loop is CASSPRGLSNQPQHF. CDR3 DNA sequence: TGTGCCAGCAGCCCTCGGGGGTTGAGCAATCAGCCCCAGCATTTT.

This clonotype was counted a few times. V is TRBV27 and J is TRBJ1-6, with D maybe TRBD1 (5 bases). In germline, CDR1 is MNHEY, CDR2 SMNVEV (reference sequence). The CDR3 is made up of 13 amino acids. V was cut by 5 bases and J by 8 bases, with 10 bases left in between. The CDR3 nucleotides are TGTGCCAGCAGTACGGGGCCTTATTCACCCCTCCACTTT. Amino acid sequence: CASSTGPYSPLHF.